A selection of T cell receptor beta chains follows, all from one sample in a study of human T cells and chemical hapten exposure. Each CDR3 protein gets one entry after TCRdb re-called the RACE reads with MiXCR. The table shows 150,000 to 200,000 distinct CDR3 sequences, with under 35% occurring only once. The source material was whole blood, sampled in connection with sensitization to the hapten diphenylcyclopropenone (DPC). The receptors were gathered from a woman aged 25 to 39 with alopecia areata. Some clones in this sample may be carry-over from other donors' samples. Each CDR3 is given with its conserved first and last residue. Each record gives: CDR3 length, J gene, clone size, V gene, D gene, CDR3 DNA, CDR3 protein. The D gene is left open where the match is weak. The size field is filled for only some rows; it gives once, few, many or a size class.

>14|TRBJ2-1|once|TRBV29-1|.
TGCAGCATAGGGTTCGGTGGAGCCTACAATGAGCAGTTCTTC
CSIGFGGAYNEQFF
>15|TRBJ2-1|many|TRBV4-2|.
TGTGCCAGCAGCCAAGCCGGGAGCTCCTACAATGAGCAGTTCTTC
CASSQAGSSYNEQFF
>14|TRBJ1-1|.|TRBV7-2|.
TGTGCCAGCAACGACCAGGGCGGGCTCACTGAAGCTTTCTTT
CASNDQGGLTEAFF
>13|TRBJ1-1|.|TRBV29-1|.
TGCAGCGTTTCCACAGGGTTTTTCACTGAAGCTTTCTTT
CSVSTGFFTEAFF
>14|TRBJ2-1|few|TRBV28|.
TGTGCCAGCAGTTTCGGGGGTTACTACAATGAGCAGTTCTTC
CASSFGGYYNEQFF
>16|TRBJ2-5|.|TRBV6-5|.
TGTGCCAGCAGATTATTCGTGGACGGAATTAAAGAGACCCAGTACTTC
CASRLFVDGIKETQYF
>12|TRBJ1-2|.|TRBV28|.
TGTGCCAGCAGGAAACAGGTCTATGGCTACACCTTC
CASRKQVYGYTF
>16|TRBJ2-1|few|TRBV6-5|TRBD1
TGTGCCAGCAGTTACTTTCCGGGACAGTCATACAATGAGCAGTTCTTC
CASSYFPGQSYNEQFF
>12|TRBJ2-5|few|TRBV29-1|.
TGCAGCGTTGAGGTCTATCAAGAGACCCAGTACTTC
CSVEVYQETQYF
>14|TRBJ1-1|few|TRBV7-9|.
TGTGCCAGCAGCTTAGATATTTCTGGCACTGAAGCTTTCTTT
CASSLDISGTEAFF
>14|TRBJ2-7|.|TRBV11-1|.
TGTGCCAGCAGCTTAGCTCCTCTAGCGATCGAGCAGTACTTC
CASSLAPLAIEQYF
>13|TRBJ1-1|.|TRBV11-1|.
TGTGCCAGCAGCATGACTCGAGACACTGAAGCTTTCTTT
CASSMTRDTEAFF
>12|TRBJ2-3|few|TRBV29-1|.
TGCAGCGCGATTCAGGGGTTGGATACGCAGTATTTT
CSAIQGLDTQYF
>17|TRBJ1-1|few|TRBV6-1|.
TGTGCCAGCAGTATAGACACTTTTGCCCTTTTGATTACTGAAGCTTTCTTT
CASSIDTFALLITEAFF
>12|TRBJ2-2|few|TRBV29-1|.
TGCAGCGTTGAACCCTTGTCCGGGGAGCTGTTTTTT
CSVEPLSGELFF
>13|TRBJ2-1|.|TRBV6-2/TRBV6-3|.
TGTGCCAGCAGTTACCCGAGTGGCAATGAGCAGTTCTTC
CASSYPSGNEQFF
>16|TRBJ2-7|.|TRBV29-1|.
TGCAGCGTTGAGGGAGGCGGAGGGCCGAACTCCTACGAGCAGTACTTC
CSVEGGGGPNSYEQYF
>14|TRBJ1-4|.|TRBV6-6|.
TGTGCCGCCTCCGTATCGAGGGGTAATGAAAAACTGTTTTTT
CAASVSRGNEKLFF
>15|TRBJ1-2|few|TRBV28|.
TGTGCCAGCAGTTCCTCGGGGGGGTTAACCTACAGCTACACCTTC
CASSSSGGLTYSYTF
>14|TRBJ1-2|.|TRBV11-1|.
TGTGCCAGCAGCTTAGACGGAAGGAGCTATGGCTACACCTTC
CASSLDGRSYGYTF
>14|TRBJ2-3|few|TRBV5-1|.
TGCGCCAGCAGCTCTGGCACAAGCACAGATACGCAGTATTTT
CASSSGTSTDTQYF